What follows is one TCR beta chain and its context. The DNA is omitted, as the CDR3 cannot be located on it reliably, and the CDR3 follows TCRdb's listing. CTLA-4 blockade using ipilimumab, together with focal radiation, was received by patients with chemo-refractory metastatic non-small-cell lung cancer. The sample originates from a study of radiotherapy plus CTLA-4 blockade in lung cancer. About the research overall: The study recorded objective responses in less than 20% of patients and disease control in around 31%.

Method: immunoSEQ multiplex PCR; TCRdb's copy keeps in-frame clones and lacks some. The sample has around 100,000 clones, more than 75% seen once. The sample here was peripheral blood, taken from a patient treated with radiotherapy plus ipilimumab. This TCR was sampled from a human donor with non-small cell lung cancer that progressed on radiotherapy plus ipilimumab. Some clones in this sample may be carry-over from other donors' samples.

The CDR3: CASSTSGGSSGNTIYF. This rearrangement joins TRBV7-2 to TRBJ1-3. Germline V lookup: CDR1 SGHTA, CDR2 FQGNSA. Inclusive of both ends, the CDR3 amounts to 16 amino acids.